The source of this T cell receptor (beta chain) is a study of a mutant IDH1 vaccine in newly diagnosed glioma. Study summary: A roughly 60% male, 37.5% female split and a mean age of 40.4 years characterized treated patients.

TCRdb keeps only in-frame clones here, not all; method: immunoSEQ multiplex PCR. This table has approximately 88,000 clones, about four fifths appearing once. Study findings and constraints: Pseudoprogression appeared independent of alterations in top peripheral clonotypes.

Documented time point: baseline, week 1 (first vaccination visit). Described treatment: pre-vaccination baseline after standard-of-care therapy. Each astrocytoma in the donors was new, WHO grade 3 or 4, IDH1-mutant and ATRX-lost. Germline lookup yields CDR1 SGHTA and CDR2 FQGNSA. This CDR3 contains 18 residues. V lost 0 bases and J lost 6; bases outside the gene matches: 14. About this clone itself: What it binds is unknown.

Sample: PBMCs, taken from a glioma patient treated with radiotherapy, temozolomide or both. V is TRBV7-2 and J is TRBJ2-7, with TRBD2 identical over 10 bases. The receptor's source is a man aged 35 to 55 with glioma. For the CDR3, the DNA is TGTGCCAGCAGCTTAGCTCCAAGCGGGAGGGTTCCTTTCTTCGAGCAGTACTTC. Translation: CASSLAPSGRVPFFEQYF.